Below are 3 T cell receptor beta chains sequenced from a single sample in a study of blood T cells in healthy people across ages. Combining a sample-barcoded 5' primer with a J-beta primer mix, a second PCR ran for 7 to 11 cycles. TCRdb re-analysed the 5' RACE reads in MiXCR, keeping a single row per CDR3 protein. The sample holds over 500,000 distinct CDR3 sequences, around 52% seen once. The sequenced sample was blood. The receptors were gathered from a woman over 75 in good health.

The chain uses TRBV5-6 and TRBJ1-4; D not resolved. CDR3 length: 13 amino acids. V was trimmed by 4 bases and J by 8 bases, leaving 12 bases between them. Germline V lookup: CDR1 SGHDT, CDR2 YYEEEE. The CDR3 DNA follows: TGTGCCAGCAGCGTAGGGCAGTTGGAAAAACTGTTTTTT. Translating gives CASSVGQLEKLFF.

The V and J genes are TRBV6-1 and TRBJ1-6; D perhaps matches TRBD1 (6 bases). In germline, CDR1 is MNHNS, CDR2 SASEGT. V was clipped by 2 bases and J by 10 bases, with 12 bases between them. The CDR3 is 14 amino acids. The CDR3 DNA reads TGTGCCAGCAGTGAATTTGGACAGACATCACCCCTCCACTTT. The encoded protein is CASSEFGQTSPLHF.

This CDR3 reads CASSRITPQEAQYF. In DNA, the CDR3 is TGTGCCAGCAGCCGTATAACGCCCCAAGAGGCCCAGTACTTC. The rearrangement uses TRBV2 and TRBJ2-7; D is uncertain. The CDR3 runs to 14 residues. V lost 6 bases and J 10 bases, leaving 22 bases between the germline ends. The germline CDR1 and CDR2 sequences are SNHLY and FYNNEI.